This entry describes one T cell receptor (beta chain). The multiple sclerosis controls were treatment-naive patients affected by stable or active relapsing-remitting disease. TEMRA cells underwent FACS enrichment and CD8+ and CD4+ T cells underwent negative isolation. This sample is part of a study of CD8 T cells in Susac syndrome. RNA in amounts of roughly 0.5 to 1 ug was reverse transcribed with random hexamers. TCRdb reanalysed the immunoSEQ multiplex PCR reads using MiXCR and keeps one entry per CDR3 protein. Of about 430,000 distinct CDR3 sequences detected, more than 80% appear once; the ten largest clones hold 0.09% to 0.15%. The clonotype originates from a human donor with multiple sclerosis. Input material: CD8+ T cells from PBMCs.

The chain's CDR3 is CASSLRTGFTLFYGYTF. The CDR3 bases are TGTGCCAGCAGTCTCAGGACAGGGTTTACGCTTTTTTATGGCTACACCTTC. The chain combines TRBV27 with TRBJ1-2; TRBD1 matches at 8 bases. With V trimmed by 5 bases and J by 5 bases, 16 bases remained unmatched. The CDR3 covers 17 residues. CDR1 and CDR2 from the germline V gene are MNHEY and SMNVEV (reference sequence).